This T cell receptor beta chain is drawn from a study of PD-1 blockade in classical Hodgkin lymphoma. Turning to the study itself: Patients were treated with nivolumab at 3 mg/kg, and this was given intravenously every 2 weeks.

The protocol was immunoSEQ multiplex PCR, while the TCRdb copy is restricted to in-frame clones and leaves out a portion. This sample has 10,000 to 15,000 clones, with about 86% found just once. The CDR3 covers 14 residues. The germline gives CDR1 MGHRA, CDR2 YSYEKL. J lost 2 bases, V lost 2 bases, and 3 bases had no gene match. Whole-study results and caveats: Newly diagnosed patients were said to have less baseline TCR diversity than healthy donors did.

This clone was counted between two and nine times. As yet, its antigen is unknown. Time point: cycle 4 day 1 (C4D1), after less than seven weeks of nivolumab. Relapse was seen in all patients after autologous stem cell transplantation, and brentuximab vedotin exposure was variable. Isolation of CD4+ T cells from thawed PBMCs was performed by magnetic negative selection. The rearrangement uses TRBV4-1 and TRBJ2-7; 7 bases are shared with TRBD1. The sample was CD4+ T cells from blood, taken before the fourth cycle of nivolumab. The sequence came from a human donor with classical Hodgkin lymphoma. The DNA for the CDR3 is TGCGCCAGCAGCCAACGGGACAGCCCCTACGAGCAGTACTTC. Amino acids: CASSQRDSPYEQYF.